This paragraph reports one T cell receptor (beta chain). Its antigen is currently unknown. The data originate from a study of cytomegalovirus exposure and HLA in healthy donors. Study-wide results and limits: In a later analysis, at a false discovery rate of 0.05, over 15,000 TCR beta sequences matched HLA alleles. Later analysis demonstrated an association between a missense DCLRE1C variant and TCR beta V- and J-gene trimming. Rare TCR sequences predominated, though certain public TCRs were found in many donors.

The PCR employed 60 Vbeta primers together with 13 Jbeta primers. Clones were read by immunoSEQ multiplex PCR, and TCRdb kept only the in-frame ones, dropping some. This sample has about 190,000 clones, with less than 90% found just once. Germline loops: CDR1 LNHDA, CDR2 SQIVND (reference sequence). The CDR3 spans 13 residues. The V end lost 2 bases, the J end lost 4 bases, and 6 bases lay between the germline ends. There were likely unrecorded immune exposures, though donors were nominally healthy when sampled. Material: PBMCs. The rearrangement links TRBV19 to TRBJ1-5; no clear D. This receptor was identified in a woman aged 25 to 39 in good health and CMV-seronegative. The CDR3 coding sequence is TGTGCCAGTAGTATATTCCCGAATCAGCCCCAGCATTTT. Residues: CASSIFPNQPQHF.